Following are 10 T cell receptor beta chains from one sample sequenced in a study of T cell responses to AZD1222 COVID-19 vaccine. Here immunoSEQ multiplex PCR was the method, and the copy in TCRdb shows in-frame clones only, minus some. Of about 75,000 clones listed, approximately 88% are singletons. Sequenced here: peripheral blood, sampled 28 days after the second dose of the MenACWY control vaccine. The source is an adult who received the MenACWY meningococcal vaccine as a control.

The chain combines TRBV6-5 with TRBJ1-4; D possibly corresponds to TRBD1 (5 bases). The CDR3 runs to 13 residues. Trimming cost V 8 bases and J 2 bases, with 9 bases left between them. Germline loops: CDR1 MNHEY, CDR2 SVGAGI. CDR3 sequence (DNA): TGTGCCAGCGAATCAGGGACTAATGAAAAACTGTTTTTT. It yields the protein CASESGTNEKLFF.

CDR3 DNA: TGTGCCAGCAGCCCTTCGGGACACTACAATGAGCAGTTCTTC. Its protein is CASSPSGHYNEQFF. V gene TRBV6-2 or TRBV6-3 combines with J gene TRBJ2-1; maybe TRBD1 (6 bases). The CDR3 is 14 residues long. The germline gives CDR1 MNHEY, CDR2 SVGEGT. The V gene lost 6 bases and the J gene lost 3 bases, with 12 bases spanning the gap.

The chain joins TRBV6-1 to TRBJ1-1, with a tentative D call TRBD1 (6 bases). From germline, CDR1 is MNHNS and CDR2 SASEGT. The CDR3 spans 15 residues. Between the trimmed V and J ends, which lost 2 bases and 5 bases, there was a span of 15 bases. The CDR3, as DNA: TGTGCCAGCAGTGAATGGGGGGCAGGGGTGACTGAAGCTTTCTTT. This sequence encodes CASSEWGAGVTEAFF.

This clone appeared once. The V call is TRBV14, the J call TRBJ1-1; D remains ambiguous. V lost 4 bases and J 0 bases, leaving 6 bases between the germline ends. CDR3 length: 13 residues. Germline V gene data show CDR1 as SGHDN and CDR2 as FVKESK. This CDR3 is CASSLQLNTEAFF. CDR3 DNA: TGTGCCAGCAGCCTACAGCTGAACACTGAAGCTTTCTTT.

Regarding this clone: The sample carries other DNA sequences with the same CDR3. The CDR3, as DNA: TGCAGCGGGGGAGTCAACACTGAAGCTTTCTTT. Encoded protein: CSGGVNTEAFF. This rearrangement joins TRBV29-1 to TRBJ1-1; no firm D call. The V and J ends lost 7 bases and 2 bases respectively, with 8 bases between them. This CDR3 is built from 11 residues. Germline-derived CDR1 and CDR2 are SQVTM and ANQGSEA.

This clone has a single count. The chain combines TRBV18 with TRBJ1-1; 11 bases agree with TRBD1. The ends lost 1 base at V and 4 bases at J; junction bases unmatched: 5. The CDR3 loop spans 16 amino acids. Germline CDR1 KGHSH, CDR2 LQKENI. CDR3 coding DNA: TGTGCCAGCTCACCACTTCGGGACAGGGGGGGCACTGAAGCTTTCTTT. It encodes CASSPLRDRGGTEAFF.

The J gene is TRBJ1-3, the V gene TRBV12-5; D uncertain. Trimming stripped 0 bases from V and 0 bases from J, with 15 bases between. Germline V gene lookup returns CDR1 LGHNT and CDR2 FRNRAP. The CDR3 length is 18 residues. The CDR3, as DNA: TGTGCTAGTGGTTTGGTTCCGAAGGAGCTCCTCTCTGGAAACACCATATATTTT. Residues: CASGLVPKELLSGNTIYF.

The J gene is TRBJ2-1, the V gene TRBV19; 10 positions match TRBD2. This CDR3 is 16 amino acids long. In germline, CDR1 is LNHDA, CDR2 SQIVND (reference sequence). The V gene end was trimmed by 9 bases and the J gene end by 4 bases; junction bases not matched to a gene: 12. Here the CDR3 reads CASKSSGGEPYNEQFF. In DNA, the CDR3 is TGTGCCAGCAAATCTAGCGGGGGCGAACCTTACAATGAGCAGTTCTTC.

This chain links TRBV6-5 with TRBJ1-5, with 10 bases lining up with TRBD1. After removal of 7 bases from V and 5 bases from J, the junction contained 5 bases not matched to a gene. The germline CDR1 and CDR2 sequences are MNHEY and SVGAGI. CDR3 length: 14 residues. The CDR3 is CASKPGQGYQPQHF. CDR3 DNA sequence: TGTGCCAGCAAGCCGGGACAGGGGTATCAGCCCCAGCATTTT.

The CDR3 spells CASSPFTGGYEQYF. In DNA, the CDR3 is TGTGCCAGCAGCCCCTTCACAGGTGGCTACGAGCAGTACTTC. This chain connects TRBV3-1 (or the pseudogene TRBV3-2) to TRBJ2-7; D might be TRBD1 (5 bases). Germline CDR1 is LGHDT and CDR2 is YNNKEL (reference sequence). The V and J ends lost 4 bases and 3 bases respectively, with 13 bases between them. The CDR3 runs 14 residues.